One and the same sample provided the 13 T cell receptor beta chains below, sequenced in a study of vaccination and CD4 T cells after COVID-19. The Oncomine TCR Beta short-read assay was applied to DNA of cultured CD4+ T cells. Genomic DNA was drawn out of CD4+ T cells grown in culture. TCRdb itself ran the PCR reads through MiXCR, one entry per CDR3 protein. The sample shows 8,000 to 9,500 distinct CDR3 sequences, 35% of them seen only once. The sample's treatment: roughly 11-day PBMC culture with coronavirus spike peptide pools or control peptides (ViraFEST assay). Unexposed donor CD4+ T cells predated the COVID-19 pandemic, collected 2011-2018. Antigens of these TCRs are unknown. Sample: CD4+ T cells from blood, cultured in vitro. The receptors shown here come from a human donor in good health.

The chain couples TRBV20-1 to TRBJ1-2; a possible D gene is TRBD1 (6 bases). Looked up from germline, CDR1 is DFQATT and CDR2 is SNEGSKA (reference sequence). This CDR3 spans 13 amino acids. Trimming stripped 1 base from V and 5 bases from J, with 11 bases between. The CDR3 DNA reads TGCAGTGCTAGAGTCCCGGGGGCTTATGGCTACACCTTC. This sequence encodes CSARVPGAYGYTF.

This clonotype was recorded a few times. This chain connects TRBV20-1 to TRBJ1-1, with D hard to call. This CDR3 is built from 15 residues. Per germline, CDR1 DFQATT and CDR2 SNEGSKA (reference sequence). V was pared by 7 bases and J by 3 bases, with 21 bases between. The CDR3 reads CSVPLTPLVDTEAFF. DNA of the CDR3: TGCAGTGTTCCCCTGACTCCTCTGGTGGACACTGAAGCTTTCTTT.

The chain has TRBV28 and TRBJ1-2; D call uncertain. The CDR3 loop spans 12 amino acids. In germline, CDR1 is MDHEN, CDR2 SYDVKM. With 2 bases removed from V and 4 bases from J, the gap between germline ends came to 5 bases. This CDR3 is CASSLRLYGYTF. In DNA, the CDR3 is TGTGCCAGCAGTTTACGCCTCTATGGCTACACCTTC.

The chain joins TRBV3-1 to TRBJ2-3; the D gene could be TRBD1 or TRBD2 (5 bases each). The CDR3 is 15 residues long. Trimming pared 6 bases from V and 0 bases from J, leaving 13 bases between. The germline V gene encodes CDR1 LGHDT and CDR2 YNNKEL (reference sequence). In nucleotides, the CDR3 is TGTGCCAGCAGTCTTCTCGGGGCAAGCACAGATACGCAGTATTTT. This sequence encodes CASSLLGASTDTQYF.

The chain carries TRBV19 and TRBJ2-7, with D perhaps assigned TRBD1 or TRBD2 (5 bases each). V gave up 4 bases and J gave up 2 bases, with 15 bases separating them. Germline CDR1 and CDR2: LNHDA and SQIVND (reference sequence). This CDR3 spans 15 amino acids. The CDR3 here is CASSTRTGAPYEQYF. The CDR3 DNA sequence: TGTGCCAGTAGTACCCGGACCGGGGCTCCCTACGAGCAGTACTTC. The full variable domain, in which reference TRBV19 and TRBJ2-7 provide the parts outside the CDR3, is DGGITQSPKYLFRKEGQNVTLSCEQNLNHDAMYWYRQDPGQGLRLIYYSQIVNDFQKGDIAEGYSVSREKKESFPLTVTSAQKNPTAFYLCASSTRTGAPYEQYFGPGTRLTVT.

This clonotype was counted a few times. The chain joins TRBV2 to TRBJ2-7; TRBD1 aligns across 7 bases. This CDR3 contains 12 residues. V lost 4 bases to trimming and J lost 3 bases; unmatched junction nucleotides: 0. CDR1 and CDR2 (germline): SNHLY, FYNNEI. The CDR3 loop reads CASSGQGYEQYF. Written as DNA, the CDR3 is TGTGCCAGCAGTGGACAGGGCTACGAGCAGTACTTC.

This clonotype is termed large. The chain combines TRBV7-9 with TRBJ2-7; D remains unclear. The germline V and J ends were trimmed by 0 bases and 2 bases, with 14 bases remaining between them. The CDR3 sequence is 16 residues long. Per the germline V gene, CDR1 is SEHNR and CDR2 is FQNEAQ (reference sequence). The CDR3 coding sequence is TGTGCCAGCAGCTTAGCAAAGACTGGCAGAGCCTACGAGCAGTACTTC. Its translation: CASSLAKTGRAYEQYF.

In this sample, this clonotype turned up a few times. At one end, the junction sequence differs from germline, possibly due to a read error. V gene TRBV7-7 combines with J gene TRBJ2-1; D uncertain. This CDR3 has 14 amino acids. The germline gives CDR1 SSHAT, CDR2 FNYEAQ (reference sequence). The CDR3 loop is CASSPRFDYNEQFF. The CDR3 nucleotides read TGTGCTAGCAGCCCGAGGTTCGATTACAATGAGCAGTTCTTC.

The genes are TRBV20-1 and TRBJ1-1, with D unresolved. The CDR3 extends over 12 amino acids. The germline V gene has CDR1 DFQATT and CDR2 SNEGSKA (reference sequence). V lost 1 base and J lost 1, with 4 bases in between. CDR3 sequence reads: CSARVQNTEAFF. The CDR3 nucleotides read TGCAGTGCTAGAGTCCAGAACACTGAAGCTTTCTTT.

CDR3 bases: TGTGCCAGCAGTGAGGGGGTTTCGACAACCGGGGAGCTGTTTTTT. Its protein is CASSEGVSTTGELFF. The rearrangement links TRBV25-1 to TRBJ2-2, with D perhaps TRBD1 or TRBD2 (5 bases each). This CDR3 has 15 amino acids. Germline V gene data show CDR1 as MGHDK and CDR2 as SYGVNS. Trimming removed 3 bases at V and 5 bases at J, with 13 bases between. Combining the CDR3 with reference TRBV25-1 and TRBJ2-2 gives the whole variable domain EADIYQTPRYLVIGTGKKITLECSQTMGHDKMYWYQQDPGMELHLIHYSYGVNSTEKGDLSSESTVSRIRTEHFPLTLESARPSHTSQYLCASSEGVSTTGELFFGEGSRLTVL.

This clonotype was found a few times. V and J are TRBV7-2 and TRBJ1-2; 10 bases map to TRBD1. Germline V gives CDR1 SGHTA, CDR2 FQGNSA. Trimming cost V 5 bases and J 5 bases; bases outside gene matches: 2. The length of the CDR3 is 13 residues. The CDR3 reads CASSQGQGYGYTF. CDR3 bases: TGTGCCAGCAGCCAGGGACAGGGGTATGGCTACACCTTC.

This clonotype was observed a handful of times. V and J are TRBV27 and TRBJ2-7; possible D gene TRBD1, 5 bases. V shed 3 bases and J shed 2 bases, with 11 bases lying between them. CDR1 is MNHEY and CDR2 is SMNVEV in the germline V gene (reference sequence). The CDR3 has 14 residues. In DNA, the CDR3 is TGTGCCAGCAGTTTCCTCCCAGGGCCCTACGAGCAGTACTTC. This encodes CASSFLPGPYEQYF.

V is TRBV6-2 or TRBV6-3 and J is TRBJ1-5, with unresolved D. Trimming cost V 5 bases and J 1 base, with 6 bases left between them. The CDR3 consists of 13 residues. CDR1 and CDR2 from the germline V gene are MNHEY and SVGEGT. CDR3 DNA sequence: TGTGCCAGCAGTCCCTCCAGCAATCAGCCCCAGCATTTT. Its translation: CASSPSSNQPQHF.